This T cell receptor beta chain was captured in a study of T cell responses to AZD1222 COVID-19 vaccine. The CDR3 loop spans 13 amino acids. The germline CDR1 and CDR2 sequences are SGHNT and YENEEA. V lost 5 bases, J lost 1 base, and 8 bases lay in between. The table came from immunoSEQ multiplex PCR; TCRdb's copy has only in-frame clones and leaves some out. The profile shows roughly 180,000 clones, over 80% of them singletons. The material sequenced was peripheral blood, taken on day 0 of AZD1222 vaccination. V and J are TRBV11-3 and TRBJ1-1, with D hard to call. The sequence was obtained from an adult in good health. CDR3 protein: CASSVKWNTEAFF. The CDR3 region has the DNA TGTGCCAGCAGCGTAAAATGGAACACTGAAGCTTTCTTT. Drawing the rest from reference TRBV11-3 and TRBJ1-1, the complete variable domain is EAGVVQSPRYKIIEKKQPVAFWCNPISGHNTLYWYLQNLGQGPELLIRYENEEAVDDSQLPKDRFSAERLKGVDSTLKIQPAELGDSAVYLCASSVKWNTEAFFGQGTRLTVV.